This TCR beta chain derives from a study of blood T cell repertoires in COVID-19 (dated by TCRdb to about 2020). Broadly, across the study: Samples from collaborators originated in the United States, Italy and Spain and spanned both the acute and convalescent phases of COVID-19. A de-identified subject ID, COVID-19 status, age in years and sex were almost always included in the sample metadata. The samples were drawn from the first 160 participants of the ongoing ImmuneRACE study and from more than 1,000 subjects provided by 6 global collaborators. Deeply sampled blood TCRbeta repertoires from subjects exposed to, actively infected with, or recovered from COVID-19 were included in the dataset. The material from the prospective study consisted of cDNA or gDNA derived from T cells, B-cell-depleted T cells, or PBMCs. The repertoires were released in a freely available public database intended as a resource for research on the immune response to SARS-CoV-2. Where HLA class I and class II types were available, the types were taken from metadata supplied by the sample provider, not from assay-based typing.

Trimming removed 2 bases from V and 0 bases from J, leaving 11 bases between the germline ends. Including cysteine and phenylalanine, the CDR3 has 16 amino acids. Left in the record is the CDR3 DNA by itself, 48 bases read in frame from the first base. The germline V gene encodes CDR1 LNHDA and CDR2 SQIVND (reference sequence). Collaborating institutions collected whole blood in K2EDTA tubes following their own protocols. For TCRbeta analysis, collaborators shipped samples in one of three forms: frozen whole blood, isolated PBMCs, or DNA extracted from either of those sample types. In regard to this clone: This receptor's antigen is unknown. Base qualities were left out, and no much larger clone turns up one base away.

The immunoSEQ Assay, a bias-controlled multiplex PCR, was used to amplify TCRbeta CDR3 regions from genomic DNA. Concerning the study's data processing: The number of nucleated cells in each sample was estimated by amplification of reference gene primers within the assay. Sequence reads were collapsed and filtered to measure the absolute abundance of every unique TCRbeta CDR3 rearrangement. For each sample, productive Simpson clonality was calculated by taking the square root of Simpson's diversity index across productive rearrangements. TCRdb obtained this table from immuneACCESS and retained in-frame rearrangements with V and J assigned. These tables miss some clones; where compared with another copy, unresolved V genes account for less than half of the shortfall, and the remainder is unexplained. Clone size and V and J calls were adopted from that table, with D and trimming inferred from the DNA. This sample lists 85,000 to 100,000 clones; about four fifths were detected once. Roughly 20% of the sample is in the top ten clones.

What the research found in general, with its limitations: The amount of clinical and demographic metadata varied by source and participant and was provided uncurated.

The chain joins TRBV19 to TRBJ2-1, with the D gene too uncertain to name. This TCR was sampled from a woman older than 75 with active or convalescent COVID-19. Sequencing used peripheral blood. The CDR3 has the sequence CASSITGVSSYNEQFF. The DNA is as follows: TGTGCCAGTAGTATAACCGGAGTAAGCTCCTACAATGAGCAGTTCTTC.